The table lists the clone carrying this TCR beta chain with a few counts. Its antigen is unidentified. CDR3 size: 11 residues. The V end was cut by 7 bases, the J end by 7 bases, with 7 bases between. Using its own MiXCR run on the RT-PCR reads, TCRdb lists one record per CDR3 protein. The sample lists 700,000 to 800,000 distinct CDR3 sequences; roughly 18% were seen once. This sample was taken from a study of response to subunit inactivated influenza vaccine. Study-level results: Authors suggested that a seasonal influenza vaccination recruits few new T cells each time.

This chain links TRBV12-3 or TRBV12-4 with TRBJ2-2, with D possibly being TRBD2 (6 bases). This material consisted of PBMCs from blood, taken around 5 days after vaccination. This TCR came from a man over 45 who received an inactivated influenza vaccine. CDR3 nucleotide sequence: TGTGCCAGCAAGGAGGGCGGGGAGCTGTTTTTT. This codes for CASKEGGELFF.